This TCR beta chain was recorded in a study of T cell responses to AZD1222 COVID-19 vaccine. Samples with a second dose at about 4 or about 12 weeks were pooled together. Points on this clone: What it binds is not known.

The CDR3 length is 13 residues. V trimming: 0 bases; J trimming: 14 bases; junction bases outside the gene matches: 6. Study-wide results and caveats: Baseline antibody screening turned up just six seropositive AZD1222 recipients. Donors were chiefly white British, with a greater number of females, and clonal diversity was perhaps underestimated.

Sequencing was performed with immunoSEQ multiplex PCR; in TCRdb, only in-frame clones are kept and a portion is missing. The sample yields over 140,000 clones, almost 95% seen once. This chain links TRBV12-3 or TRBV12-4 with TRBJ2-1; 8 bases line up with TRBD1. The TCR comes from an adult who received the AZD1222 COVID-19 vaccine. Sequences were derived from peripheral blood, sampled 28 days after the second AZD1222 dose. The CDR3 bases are TGTGCCAGCAGTTTAGCGCTCCAGGGGGCAAAGTTCTTC. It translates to CASSLALQGAKFF.